This TCR beta chain was recorded in a study of cytomegalovirus exposure and HLA in healthy donors. On the study more broadly: There were nearly 120 million unique TCR beta sequences, drawn from 150 million to 200 million T cells, in an earlier analysis.

Study-wide points: A few chains linked to CMV were shown in vitro to be specific for CMV antigens. Per a later analysis, HLA-associated TCR beta chains showed more clonal expansion than other, equally common TCR beta chains.

With respect to this clone: What it binds is not known.

Amplification used 60 Vbeta primers and 13 Jbeta primers. This table comes from immunoSEQ multiplex PCR, and its TCRdb copy is limited to in-frame clones, with some not included. The table lists roughly 120,000 clones, more than 70% of them singletons. The source is a human donor in good health. The sequencing input was PBMCs.

The CDR3 sequence is CASSSLPGLAERPNEQFF. DNA for the CDR3: TGTGCCAGCAGCTCCCTCCCGGGACTAGCCGAGCGACCCAATGAGCAGTTCTTC. The chain combines TRBV7-6 with TRBJ2-1, with 9 nucleotides matching TRBD2. The CDR3 contains 18 residues. With V trimmed by 4 bases and J by 6 bases, 16 bases remained unmatched. Looked up from germline, CDR1 is SGHVS and CDR2 is FNYEAQ.